This T cell receptor (beta chain) appears in the sequencing data of a study of T cell changes during pregnancy in multiple sclerosis. Clones were read by immunoSEQ multiplex PCR, and TCRdb kept only the in-frame ones, dropping some. The sample carries approximately 70,000 clones, more than 85% recorded once. CDR1 and CDR2 from the germline V gene are MGHRA and YSYEKL. V was cut by 4 bases and J by 6 bases, with 21 bases left in between. This CDR3 has 16 amino acids. This clone is a singleton in its sample. The sequencing used peripheral blood, collected in the first trimester of pregnancy. The sequence came from a female donor with multiple sclerosis, enrolled in a pregnancy study. This chain connects TRBV4-1 to TRBJ1-2; TRBD1 is a possible D gene (5 bases). In DNA, the CDR3 is TGCGCCAGCAGCCTCGACCCCGCCAGGGCTTACGATGGCTACACCTTC. Protein sequence: CASSLDPARAYDGYTF.